The sequence of this T cell receptor (beta chain) was determined in a study of T cells after yellow fever vaccination. Generation of TCR cDNA used 5'RACE template switching (which added a universal primer site and UMIs). One entry per CDR3 protein, called by TCRdb with MiXCR from the 5' RACE reads. The sample holds tens of thousands of distinct CDR3 sequences, roughly 7.4% seen once. Overall study findings and caveats: The presence of abundant clonotypes contaminating from the bulk population was possible in FACS-sorted repertoires.

About this clonotype: Its specificity is not known.

The length of the CDR3 is 13 residues. Looked up from germline, CDR1 is ENHRY and CDR2 is SYGVKD. The germline V and J ends were trimmed by 7 bases and 6 bases, with 13 bases remaining between them. The receptor comes from a man in his thirties or forties who received the YFV17D yellow fever vaccine. The rearrangement links TRBV10-3 to TRBJ2-1; maybe TRBD2 (6 bases). Sequenced here: CD8+ T cells sorted from PBMCs, sampled on the day of the yellow fever booster vaccination. The chain's CDR3 is CAITDSGPNEQFF. As DNA, the CDR3 is TGTGCCATCACGGATAGCGGACCCAATGAGCAGTTCTTC.